Following are 20 T cell receptor beta chains from one sample sequenced in a study of T cells in Graves' hyperthyroidism and ophthalmopathy. RNA transcripts yielded amplified TCR beta CDR3 regions. First-round RT-PCR of the TCR CDR3 relied on the HTBI primer set. Using its own MiXCR run on the multiplex PCR reads, TCRdb lists one record per CDR3 protein. The sample lists 250,000 to 350,000 distinct CDR3 sequences; around 20% were seen once. Material for sequencing was blood. These TCRs come from a man aged 25-40 years with Graves' ophthalmopathy.

A few counts support this clonotype. The chain joins TRBV7-3 to TRBJ2-5, with TRBD1 identical over 10 bases. Germline V gene data show CDR1 as SGHTA and CDR2 as FQGTGA. The J segment lost 5 bases and the V segment lost 5 bases, leaving 8 bases of the junction unmatched. CDR3 size: 15 residues. The CDR3 protein is CASSPTGGPRETQYF. The CDR3 nucleotides are TGTGCCAGCAGCCCGACAGGGGGCCCTAGGGAGACCCAGTACTTC.

V is TRBV19 and J is TRBJ1-2; 10 bases are a match to TRBD1. Germline CDR1 and CDR2: LNHDA and SQIVND (reference sequence). The length of the CDR3 is 13 residues. J lost 6 bases, V lost 4 bases, and 2 bases had no gene match. CDR3 bases: TGTGCCAGTAGTACAGGGACAGGGGATGGCTACACCTTC. This translates into CASSTGTGDGYTF.

The chain recombines TRBV5-1 with TRBJ2-5; D is uncertain. V lost 0 bases, J lost 4 bases, and 10 bases lay in between. Germline CDR1 is SGHRS and CDR2 is YFSETQ. This CDR3 is built from 14 residues. CDR3 sequence: CASSLDRAGETQYF. The DNA of the CDR3 is TGCGCCAGCAGCTTGGATAGAGCAGGAGAGACCCAGTACTTC. The full variable domain, its missing parts supplied by reference TRBV5-1 and TRBJ2-5, is KAGVTQTPRYLIKTRGQQVTLSCSPISGHRSVSWYQQTPGQGLQFLFEYFSETQRNKGNFPGRFSGRQFSNSRSEMNVSTLELGDSALYLCASSLDRAGETQYFGPGTRLLVL.

The sample holds a few counts of this clonotype. The J gene is TRBJ2-7, the V gene TRBV7-2; 7 bases fit TRBD1. J lost 6 bases, V lost 5 bases, and 10 bases had no gene match. Germline lookup yields CDR1 SGHTA and CDR2 FQGNSA. The CDR3 contains 14 residues. The CDR3 spells CASSRGQEFAEQYF. In DNA form, the CDR3 reads TGTGCCAGCAGCCGAGGACAGGAGTTCGCCGAGCAGTACTTC.

This clonotype came up many times. V gene TRBV20-1 combines with J gene TRBJ1-5; no definite D call. V lost 0 bases and J lost 5, with 11 bases in between. There are 14 residues in the CDR3. Germline lookup yields CDR1 DFQATT and CDR2 SNEGSKA (reference sequence). The CDR3 region is CSAREGGAHQPQHF. In DNA form, the CDR3 reads TGCAGTGCTAGAGAAGGAGGAGCCCATCAGCCCCAGCATTTT.

In this sample, this clonotype turned up a few times. This sequence joins TRBV5-1 and TRBJ2-1, with D possibly matching TRBD2 (7 bases). The germline V gene encodes CDR1 SGHRS and CDR2 YFSETQ. This CDR3 spans 16 amino acids. V dropped 4 bases and J dropped 6 bases, with 20 bases sitting between them. This CDR3 is CASSQGSGARSNEQFF. CDR3 nucleotide sequence: TGCGCCAGCAGCCAGGGGAGCGGGGCCCGGAGCAATGAGCAGTTCTTC.

V is TRBV6-1 and J is TRBJ2-3, with a tentative D call TRBD1 (6 bases). CDR1 is MNHNS and CDR2 is SASEGT in the germline V gene. This CDR3 is 18 amino acids long. V lost 4 bases and J lost 2, with 22 bases in between. CDR3 in DNA: TGTGCCAGCAGTGGGGCCCGGGACACAACTTCCCCCACAGATACGCAGTATTTT. Amino acids: CASSGARDTTSPTDTQYF.

Notes on this clonotype: The junction shows a germline mismatch at one end, possibly a read error. This sequence joins TRBV19 and TRBJ1-1; perhaps TRBD1 as D (5 bases). Looked up from germline, CDR1 is LNHDA and CDR2 is SQIVND (reference sequence). There are 17 residues in the CDR3. CDR3 protein: CASSIQGAADLNTEASF. CDR3 in DNA: TGTGCCAGTAGTATTCAAGGGGCAGCCGATCTGAACACTGAAGCTTCCTTT.

The sample holds many counts of this clonotype. The V gene is TRBV12-3 or TRBV12-4, the J gene TRBJ1-1; D gene uncertain. The CDR3 length is 13 residues. Trimming took 3 bases from V and 4 from J, leaving 9 bases between them. The CDR3 coding sequence is TGTGCCAGCAGTTTCCGATCGACCACTGAAGCTTTCTTT. As protein: CASSFRSTTEAFF.

V and J are TRBV19 and TRBJ1-2; D unclear. V lost 5 bases and J 7 bases, leaving 20 bases between the germline ends. The CDR3 loop spans 15 amino acids. Germline CDR1 LNHDA, CDR2 SQIVND (reference sequence). The CDR3 coding sequence is TGTGCCAGTAGTGGAGAGGTTATGTACAGAGTTGGCTACACCTTC. Protein: CASSGEVMYRVGYTF.

This clonotype has only a few counts. The chain carries TRBV28 and TRBJ2-3; 11 bases line up with TRBD2. V shed 3 bases, J shed 5 bases, and the junction held 16 bases outside the gene matches. The CDR3 loop spans 19 amino acids. Germline-derived CDR1 and CDR2 are MDHEN and SYDVKM. The chain's CDR3 is CASSLILRGLAGGIDTQYF. CDR3 DNA sequence: TGTGCCAGCAGTTTGATCTTGAGAGGGCTAGCGGGAGGAATAGATACGCAGTATTTT.

This clonotype was observed at least ten times. The chain carries TRBV27 and TRBJ2-3; the match to TRBD2 covers 15 bases. The CDR3 has 18 residues. Unmatched junction bases numbered 12, after V lost 6 bases and J lost 5 bases. CDR1 is MNHEY, CDR2 SMNVEV, per germline (reference sequence). CDR3 residues: CASRPRGGLAGGRDTQYF. For the CDR3, the DNA is TGTGCCAGCAGACCCCGAGGGGGACTAGCGGGAGGCAGAGATACGCAGTATTTT.

This clonotype was seen ten or more times. This CDR3 is CSAVVQEKLFF. The CDR3 region has the DNA TGCAGTGCCGTGGTCCAAGAAAAACTGTTTTTT. V and J are TRBV20-1 and TRBJ1-4, with no clear D. Germline-derived CDR1 and CDR2 are DFQATT and SNEGSKA (reference sequence). Trimming cost V 6 bases and J 8 bases, with 10 bases left between them. The length of the CDR3 is 11 residues.

This clonotype was picked up a small number of times. The DNA of the CDR3 is TGTGCCAGCAGCCCCGTCTCAGATACGCAGTATTTT. The encoded protein is CASSPVSDTQYF. The chain couples TRBV13 to TRBJ2-3; no reliable D call. With 5 bases removed from V and 4 bases from J, the gap between germline ends came to 7 bases. CDR1 is PRHDT and CDR2 is FYEKMQ in the germline V gene (reference sequence). This CDR3 is 12 amino acids long.

This clonotype was detected many times. This rearrangement joins TRBV11-2 to TRBJ2-1; no firm D call. This CDR3 has 13 amino acids. CDR1 is SGHAT, CDR2 FQNNGV, per germline. Deletions cut 7 bases from V and 6 bases from J, with 13 bases between. CDR3 residues: CASTLLVTNEQFF. DNA of the CDR3: TGTGCCAGCACGCTCCTAGTTACCAATGAGCAGTTCTTC. The full variable domain, its missing parts supplied by reference TRBV11-2 and TRBJ2-1, is EAGVAQSPRYKIIEKRQSVAFWCNPISGHATLYWYQQILGQGPKLLIQFQNNGVVDDSQLPKDRFSAERLKGVDSTLKIQPAKLEDSAVYLCASTLLVTNEQFFGPGTRLTVL.

This chain connects TRBV5-1 to TRBJ2-3; tentatively, D is TRBD2 (5 bases). The CDR3 is made up of 15 amino acids. Trimming left V 0 bases short and J 5 bases short, with 13 bases between. CDR1 SGHRS and CDR2 YFSETQ come from the germline V gene. The CDR3 is CASSLGENLGDTQYF. Here the CDR3 DNA reads TGCGCCAGCAGCTTGGGGGAGAATTTAGGAGATACGCAGTATTTT.

The gene calls are TRBV6-1 and TRBJ2-5; TRBD2 matches 11 bases. With 1 base clipped from V and 7 bases from J, the junction kept 5 bases outside the gene matches. There are 15 residues in the CDR3. Germline-derived CDR1 and CDR2 are MNHNS and SASEGT. This chain's CDR3 is CASSEVLAGEGTQYF. The CDR3, as DNA: TGTGCCAGCAGTGAAGTACTAGCGGGAGAAGGGACCCAGTACTTC.

This clonotype was counted many times. The chain is built from TRBV18 and TRBJ2-7; no definite D call. This CDR3 region has 13 residues. V dropped 3 bases and J dropped 5 bases, with 11 bases sitting between them. In germline, CDR1 is KGHSH, CDR2 LQKENI. The CDR3 is CASSPRRGHEQYF. The CDR3, as DNA: TGTGCCAGCTCACCTCGACGCGGCCACGAGCAGTACTTC.

There are a few counts of this clonotype. The chain links TRBV11-3 to TRBJ2-4; D may be TRBD1 (6 bases). With 1 base removed from V and 1 base from J, the gap between germline ends came to 8 bases. Germline V gene sequence: CDR1 SGHNT, CDR2 YENEEA. The CDR3 is made up of 15 amino acids. CDR3 sequence reads: CASSLATGAKNIQYF. As DNA, the CDR3 is TGTGCCAGCAGCTTAGCCACAGGGGCCAAAAACATTCAGTACTTC. The full variable domain, with the rest looked up from reference TRBV11-3 and TRBJ2-4, is EAGVVQSPRYKIIEKKQPVAFWCNPISGHNTLYWYLQNLGQGPELLIRYENEEAVDDSQLPKDRFSAERLKGVDSTLKIQPAELGDSAVYLCASSLATGAKNIQYFGAGTRLSVL.

This clonotype was picked up a small number of times. The chain carries TRBV19 and TRBJ2-7; 11 bases line up with TRBD1. The CDR3 is 15 residues long. V trimming: 2 bases; J trimming: 5 bases; junction bases outside the gene matches: 5. Germline CDR1 reads LNHDA; CDR2 reads SQIVND (reference sequence). DNA of the CDR3: TGTGCCAGTAGTATACAGGGACAGGGGGACCACGAGCAGTACTTC. Residues: CASSIQGQGDHEQYF.